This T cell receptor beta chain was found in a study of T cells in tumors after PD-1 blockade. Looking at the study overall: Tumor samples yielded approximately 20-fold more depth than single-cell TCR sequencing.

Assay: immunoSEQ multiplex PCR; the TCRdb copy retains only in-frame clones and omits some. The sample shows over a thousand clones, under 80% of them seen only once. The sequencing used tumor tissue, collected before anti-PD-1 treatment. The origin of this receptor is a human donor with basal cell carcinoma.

The CDR3 loop is CASRSSTGELFF. The DNA for the CDR3 is TGTGCCAGCCGCAGTAGCACCGGGGAGCTGTTTTTT. The rearrangement uses TRBV19 and TRBJ2-2; D not certain. V was pared by 9 bases and J by 4 bases, with 9 bases between. Germline V gene data show CDR1 as LNHDA and CDR2 as SQIVND (reference sequence). The CDR3 loop spans 12 amino acids.